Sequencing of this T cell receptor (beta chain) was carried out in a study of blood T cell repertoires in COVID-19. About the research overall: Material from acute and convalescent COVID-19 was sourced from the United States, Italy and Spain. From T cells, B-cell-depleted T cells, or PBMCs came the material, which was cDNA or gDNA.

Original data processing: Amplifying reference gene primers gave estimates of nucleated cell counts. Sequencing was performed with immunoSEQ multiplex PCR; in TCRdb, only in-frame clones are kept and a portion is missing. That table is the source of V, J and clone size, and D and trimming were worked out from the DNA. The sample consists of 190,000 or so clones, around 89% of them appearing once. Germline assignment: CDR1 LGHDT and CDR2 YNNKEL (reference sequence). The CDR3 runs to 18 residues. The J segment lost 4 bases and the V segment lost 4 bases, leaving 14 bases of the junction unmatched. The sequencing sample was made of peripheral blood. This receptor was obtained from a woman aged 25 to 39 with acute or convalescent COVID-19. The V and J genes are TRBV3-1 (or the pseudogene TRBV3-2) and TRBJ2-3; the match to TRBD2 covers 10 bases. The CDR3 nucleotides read TGTGCCAGCAGCCTAAAGCGGGAGGGCCCTCTAGGGCCAGATACGCAGTATTTT. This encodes CASSLKREGPLGPDTQYF.